This T cell receptor (beta chain) comes out of a study of Graves' ophthalmopathy and Graves' hyperthyroidism. Overall study context: The authors defined stable hyperthyroidism as no ophthalmopathy within 18 months of follow-up.

This clonotype was detected many times. Its antigen is undetermined. TCR beta CDR3 regions were amplified from RNA transcripts. First-round RT-PCR employed HTBI primers, with a second-round multiplex PCR after it. MiXCR, run by TCRdb on the multiplex PCR reads, gives a single entry per CDR3 protein. Of 1 million to 1.3 million distinct CDR3 sequences listed, about 38% are singletons. The study's findings and limits: Built on 13 signatures, a model told ophthalmopathy apart from stable hyperthyroidism with about 88% sensitivity and approximately 81% specificity. Predictions made by the model for ophthalmopathy progression reached more than 55% sensitivity and around 73% specificity. Blood was where most expanded thyroid clonotypes above 0.001 frequency also turned up.

V dropped 5 bases and J dropped 2 bases, with 22 bases sitting between them. This CDR3 comprises 17 residues. Germline CDR1 reads SGHVS; CDR2 reads FQNEAQ. The sequenced material came from peripheral blood or thyroid tissue (not recorded which). The clonotype originates from an adult man with Graves' hyperthyroidism. The V gene is TRBV7-8, the J gene TRBJ2-7, with D possibly being TRBD1 or TRBD2 (5 bases each). CDR3 in amino acids: CASSAPGTPQKTYEQYF. Here the CDR3 DNA reads TGTGCCAGCAGCGCCCCCGGGACCCCCCAAAAGACCTACGAGCAGTACTTC.